This TCR beta chain was recorded in a study of molecular identifiers for immune sequencing clone quantification. Germline assignment: CDR1 MGHDK and CDR2 SYGVNS. V gave up 0 bases and J gave up 8 bases, with 5 bases separating them. The CDR3 is 12 amino acids. Study-wide findings and caveats: Clones above 20 RNA copies contained over 98% of effector molecules but under 1% of naive ones.

TCRdb analysed the PCR reads with MiXCR anew, one entry per CDR3 protein. Among some 66,000 distinct CDR3 sequences listed, around a fifth were seen once. Turning to this clonotype: Antigen unknown. A much larger clone lies one base from this, so it may be a read error. Because the CDR3 is missing its conserved closing phenylalanine or tryptophan, this is likely a read error.

The chain is built from TRBV25-1 and TRBJ2-1; possible D gene TRBD2, 5 bases. Sequenced material: naive CD8+ T cells from blood, with Jurkat cell RNA spiked in. Subset denoted: FACS-sorted CD8+CD4-CCR7+CD45RA+ naive T cells. This TCR came from a human donor in good health. Some libraries in this study had Jurkat cell RNA spiked in. CDR3 loop: CASSEYGDEQFC. The DNA of the CDR3 is TGTGCCAGCAGTGAATACGGGGATGAGCAGTTCTGC.